Below are 20 T cell receptor beta chains sequenced from a single sample in a study of blood T cell repertoires in COVID-19 (TCRdb year 2020). The receptor library was made with the immunoSEQ multiplex PCR assay. This is the immuneACCESS table as TCRdb keeps it, with only in-frame sequences that have V and J called. A part of the clones is gone; compared with another copy, unresolved V genes explain less than half, and the rest is unexplained. Here the sample has 400,000 to 550,000 clones; about 90% occur a single time. The top ten hold approximately 2% of the sample. Sequenced: PBMCs or T cells enriched from blood (not recorded which). The source is a woman aged 18-29 years with acute COVID-19.

This sequence joins TRBV7-6 and TRBJ2-3; TRBD1 is a possible D gene (6 bases). CDR3 length equals 15 residues. V was cut by 1 base and J by 2 bases, with 10 bases left in between. Germline-derived CDR1 and CDR2 are SGHVS and FNYEAQ. In DNA form, the CDR3 reads TGTGCCAGCAGCTTAGGGGACACCTACACAGATACGCAGTATTTT. Translating gives CASSLGDTYTDTQYF.

The rearrangement joins TRBV6-2 or TRBV6-3 to TRBJ1-1, with TRBD1 matching 10 bases. V lost 6 bases, J lost 6 bases, and 4 bases stayed unmatched. The germline gives CDR1 MNHEY, CDR2 SVGEGT. CDR3 length: 13 residues. The CDR3 coding sequence is TGTGCCAGCAGCTTCGGACAGGGGGCTGAAGCTTTCTTT. As protein: CASSFGQGAEAFF.

CDR3 sequence: CASSYRLAGEETQYF. For the CDR3, the DNA is TGTGCCAGCAGTTACCGACTAGCGGGGGAAGAGACCCAGTACTTC. The rearrangement links TRBV6-5 to TRBJ2-5; 12 positions agree with TRBD2. The V segment lost 2 bases and the J segment 3 bases; nucleotides outside the gene matches: 1. Germline-derived CDR1 and CDR2 are MNHEY and SVGAGI. The CDR3 totals 15 residues.

J is TRBJ2-7 and V is TRBV9; the match to TRBD2 covers 7 bases. CDR1 and CDR2 from the germline V gene are SGDLS and YYNGEE. This CDR3 has 15 residues. V lost 0 bases to trimming and J lost 2 bases; unmatched junction nucleotides: 5. The CDR3 nucleotides read TGTGCCAGCAGCGTAGGGGAGGGAGGGCCCTACGAGCAGTACTTC. This gives the protein CASSVGEGGPYEQYF.

This rearrangement joins TRBV28 to TRBJ2-3; 7 nucleotides match TRBD1. The germline V gene encodes CDR1 MDHEN and CDR2 SYDVKM. Germline trimming cut 4 bases from V and 2 bases from J; bases unmatched to any gene: 6. The CDR3 totals 15 residues. CDR3 sequence reads: CASSWDSKYTDTQYF. As DNA, the CDR3 is TGTGCCAGCAGTTGGGACAGTAAATACACAGATACGCAGTATTTT.

The chain recombines TRBV29-1 with TRBJ1-2; possibly TRBD1 for D (5 bases). Germline V gene lookup returns CDR1 SQVTM and CDR2 ANQGSEA. The CDR3 extends over 13 amino acids. The germline V and J ends were trimmed by 3 bases and 6 bases, with 14 bases remaining between them. CDR3 region: CSVDWQGTDGYTF. The CDR3 bases are TGCAGCGTTGATTGGCAGGGCACGGATGGCTACACCTTC.

The chain couples TRBV9 to TRBJ1-2, with D possibly matching TRBD1 (5 bases). In germline, CDR1 is SGDLS, CDR2 YYNGEE. The CDR3 totals 13 residues. V lost 0 bases, J lost 10 bases, and 13 bases lay in between. The CDR3 DNA reads TGTGCCAGCAGCGTAGGGGGCGTCGGTGACTACACCTTC. This sequence encodes CASSVGGVGDYTF.

The chain combines TRBV7-8 with TRBJ2-1; D perhaps matches TRBD2 (6 bases). The V end lost 5 bases, the J end lost 9 bases, and 20 bases lay between the germline ends. The CDR3 extends over 15 amino acids. Germline lookup yields CDR1 SGHVS and CDR2 FQNEAQ. CDR3 loop: CASSNLAGGGSEQFF. The CDR3 bases are TGTGCCAGCAGCAACCTAGCAGGAGGAGGGAGTGAGCAGTTCTTC.

The rearrangement joins TRBV11-2 to TRBJ1-2; TRBD1 matches at 9 bases. CDR3 length: 15 residues. Germline loops: CDR1 SGHAT, CDR2 FQNNGV. V shed 1 base, J shed 4 bases, and the junction held 4 bases outside the gene matches. In nucleotides, the CDR3 is TGTGCCAGCAGCTTAGCCCCGGGACAGGGCTATGGCTACACCTTC. Its protein is CASSLAPGQGYGYTF.

The chain employs TRBV5-1 and TRBJ2-5, with 7 bases lining up with TRBD2. In germline, CDR1 is SGHRS, CDR2 YFSETQ. Unmatched junction bases numbered 5, after V lost 4 bases and J lost 5 bases. The CDR3 sequence is 13 residues long. The CDR3 is CASSESGIETQYF. The CDR3 coding sequence is TGCGCCAGCAGCGAGAGCGGGATTGAGACCCAGTACTTC.

The rearrangement joins TRBV7-2 to TRBJ2-3; tentatively, D is TRBD1 (5 bases). Germline V CDR1 and CDR2: SGHTA, FQGNSA. Between the trimmed V and J ends, which lost 1 base and 9 bases, there was a span of 8 bases. The CDR3 loop spans 12 amino acids. Here the CDR3 DNA reads TGTGCCAGCAGCTTAGGACAGCTCACGCAGTATTTT. Its protein is CASSLGQLTQYF.

The chain recombines TRBV2 with TRBJ2-5; possibly TRBD1 for D (6 bases). CDR1 and CDR2 from the germline V gene are SNHLY and FYNNEI. The CDR3 loop spans 13 amino acids. Trimming pared 3 bases from V and 3 bases from J, leaving 8 bases between. CDR3 loop: CASSEYREETQYF. DNA for the CDR3: TGTGCCAGCAGTGAGTACAGGGAAGAGACCCAGTACTTC. Together with reference TRBV2 and TRBJ2-5, the CDR3 gives the full variable domain: EPEVTQTPSHQVTQMGQEVILRCVPISNHLYFYWYRQILGQKVEFLVSFYNNEISEKSEIFDDQFSVERPDGSNFTLKIRSTKLEDSAMYFCASSEYREETQYFGPGTRLLVL.

As DNA, the CDR3 is TGCGCCAGCAGCGGAGGGACAGGGTGGGGCTACACCTTC. It encodes CASSGGTGWGYTF. The chain couples TRBV5-1 to TRBJ1-2, with 9 bases that match TRBD1. J lost 8 bases, V lost 4 bases, and 6 bases had no gene match. The CDR3 has 13 amino acids. The V gene's germline CDR1 is SGHRS and CDR2 YFSETQ.

The chain couples TRBV28 to TRBJ1-2; D unresolved. The CDR3 spans 15 residues. Per germline, CDR1 MDHEN and CDR2 SYDVKM. V shed 4 bases and J shed 8 bases, with 20 bases lying between them. DNA for the CDR3: TGTGCCAGCAGTTCCCGCCAGGTTTGGGGAGGAGGCTACACCTTC. Translated, it gives CASSSRQVWGGGYTF.

This sequence joins TRBV21-1 and TRBJ1-2; TRBD1 is the table's D call and was not checked against the DNA. TRBV21-1 is designated a pseudogene. The CDR3 has 16 amino acids. Here the CDR3 DNA reads TGTGCCAGCAGCAAAGTCCCACAGGGGTCTAACTATGGCTACACCTTC. This sequence encodes CASSKVPQGSNYGYTF.

J is TRBJ2-4 and V is TRBV7-9, with 9 bases identical to TRBD1. The V and J ends lost 1 base and 6 bases, in that order; junction bases with no gene match: 4. CDR1 is SEHNR, CDR2 FQNEAQ, per germline (reference sequence). The CDR3 sequence is 15 residues long. The CDR3 here is CASSLGDRAGNIQYF. CDR3 nucleotides: TGTGCCAGCAGCTTAGGGGACAGGGCTGGAAACATTCAGTACTTC.

The chain couples TRBV5-1 to TRBJ2-3; 8 positions match TRBD1. The CDR3 is made up of 15 amino acids. J was trimmed by 1 base and V by 1 base; bases with no gene match: 2. The V gene's germline CDR1 is SGHRS and CDR2 YFSETQ. CDR3 region: CASSLKTGGTDTQYF. DNA of the CDR3: TGCGCCAGCAGCTTGAAGACAGGGGGCACAGATACGCAGTATTTT. The whole variable domain, filled in from reference TRBV5-1 and TRBJ2-3, reads KAGVTQTPRYLIKTRGQQVTLSCSPISGHRSVSWYQQTPGQGLQFLFEYFSETQRNKGNFPGRFSGRQFSNSRSEMNVSTLELGDSALYLCASSLKTGGTDTQYFGPGTRLTVL.

This chain joins TRBV7-9 and TRBJ2-7, with TRBD1 matching over 10 bases. The CDR3 runs 16 residues. Germline values: CDR1 SEHNR, CDR2 FQNEAQ (reference sequence). After removal of 3 bases from V and 3 bases from J, the junction contained 8 bases not matched to a gene. CDR3 region: CASSLGGTGVRYEQYF. The CDR3 nucleotides read TGTGCCAGCAGCTTGGGGGGGACAGGGGTCCGCTACGAGCAGTACTTC. The full variable domain, with the rest looked up from reference TRBV7-9 and TRBJ2-7, is DTGVSQNPRHKITKRGQNVTFRCDPISEHNRLYWYRQTLGQGPEFLTYFQNEAQLEKSRLLSDRFSAERPKGSFSTLEIQRTEQGDSAMYLCASSLGGTGVRYEQYFGPGTRLTVT.

The genes are TRBV28 and TRBJ2-7; tentative D call: TRBD2 (6 bases). Trimming left V 11 bases short and J 2 bases short, with 16 bases between. The CDR3 loop spans 13 amino acids. Germline CDR1 reads MDHEN; CDR2 reads SYDVKM. The CDR3 nucleotides read TGTGCCGGCTCGCGGGACGGTCCCTACGAGCAGTACTTC. Translation gives CAGSRDGPYEQYF.

This clone was observed once. The chain recombines TRBV20-1 with TRBJ1-2, with a possible D match to TRBD1 (5 bases). The CDR3 is 11 amino acids. The V and J ends lost 0 bases and 6 bases respectively, with 5 bases between them. Looked up from germline, CDR1 is DFQATT and CDR2 is SNEGSKA (reference sequence). This CDR3 reads CSAREGDGYTF. The CDR3 DNA follows: TGCAGTGCTAGAGAAGGGGATGGCTACACCTTC.